The following is a T cell receptor beta chain sequence with its context. Authors' processing steps: Reference gene primer amplification yielded estimated nucleated cell counts. Repertoires were generated with immunoSEQ multiplex PCR, while TCRdb's copy carries only in-frame clones and drops some. V, J and clone size were drawn from that table, and D and trimming were deduced from the DNA. The sample lists about 140,000 clones; 65% to 85% were seen once. These data originate in a study of blood T cell repertoires in COVID-19. For the study at large: Collection of acute and convalescent COVID-19 samples took place in the United States, Italy and Spain. PBMCs, B-cell-depleted T cells, or T cells provided the cDNA or gDNA that made up the material.

The source material was peripheral blood. The source is a woman in her sixties or seventies with acute or convalescent COVID-19.

CDR3 in DNA: TGTGCGATCTGGGTGGACAGGGGGGTCCTTGGGACGTCCCAGTACTTC. As protein: CAIWVDRGVLGTSQYF. J is TRBJ2-5 and V is TRBV7-9; 10 bases fit TRBD1. Germline loops: CDR1 SEHNR, CDR2 FQNEAQ (reference sequence). The CDR3 has 16 residues.